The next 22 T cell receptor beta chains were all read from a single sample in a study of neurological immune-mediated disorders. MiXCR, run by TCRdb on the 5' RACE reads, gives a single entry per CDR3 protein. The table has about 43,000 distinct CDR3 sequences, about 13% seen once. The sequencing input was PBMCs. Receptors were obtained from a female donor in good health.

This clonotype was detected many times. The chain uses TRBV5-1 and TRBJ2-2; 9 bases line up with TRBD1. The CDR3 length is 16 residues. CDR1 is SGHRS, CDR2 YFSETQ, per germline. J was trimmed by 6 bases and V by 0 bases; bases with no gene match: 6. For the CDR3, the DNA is TGCGCCAGCAGCTTGGCTGGGACAGGGTCACCCGGGGAGCTGTTTTTT. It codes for CASSLAGTGSPGELFF. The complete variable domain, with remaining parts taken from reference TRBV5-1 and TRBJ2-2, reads KAGVTQTPRYLIKTRGQQVTLSCSPISGHRSVSWYQQTPGQGLQFLFEYFSETQRNKGNFPGRFSGRQFSNSRSEMNVSTLELGDSALYLCASSLAGTGSPGELFFGEGSRLTVL.

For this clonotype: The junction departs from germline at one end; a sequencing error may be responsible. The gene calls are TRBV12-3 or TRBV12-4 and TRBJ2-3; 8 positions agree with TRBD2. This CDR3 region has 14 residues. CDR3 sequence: CTSSLLAGQHTQYF. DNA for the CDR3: TGTACCAGCAGCTTATTAGCGGGACAACATACGCAGTATTTT.

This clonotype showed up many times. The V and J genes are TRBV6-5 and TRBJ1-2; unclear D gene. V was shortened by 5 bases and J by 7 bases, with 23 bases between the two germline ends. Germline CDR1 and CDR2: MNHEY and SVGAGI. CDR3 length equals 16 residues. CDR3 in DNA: TGTGCCAGCAGTCCCCGTACCAGCTTGCCTCGACTTGGCTACACCTTC. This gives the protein CASSPRTSLPRLGYTF.

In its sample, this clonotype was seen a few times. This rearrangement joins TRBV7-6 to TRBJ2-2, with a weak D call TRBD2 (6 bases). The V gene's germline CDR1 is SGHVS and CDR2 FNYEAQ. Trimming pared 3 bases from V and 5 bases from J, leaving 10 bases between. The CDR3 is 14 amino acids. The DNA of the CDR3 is TGTGCCAGCAGCTTCTCTGCGGGGACCGGGGAGCTGTTTTTT. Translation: CASSFSAGTGELFF.

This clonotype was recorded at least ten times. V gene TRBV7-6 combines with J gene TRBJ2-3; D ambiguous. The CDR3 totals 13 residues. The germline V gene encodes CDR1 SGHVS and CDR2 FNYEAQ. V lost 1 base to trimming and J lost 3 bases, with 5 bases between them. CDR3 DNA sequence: TGTGCCAGCAGCTTAGAGCTTACAGATACGCAGTATTTT. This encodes CASSLELTDTQYF.

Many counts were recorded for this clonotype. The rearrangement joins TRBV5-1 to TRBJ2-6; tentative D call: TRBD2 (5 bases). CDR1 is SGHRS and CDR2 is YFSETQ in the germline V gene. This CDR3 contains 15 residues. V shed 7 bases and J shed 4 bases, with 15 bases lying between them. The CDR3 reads CASGLVLAGANVLTF. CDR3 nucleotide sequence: TGCGCCAGCGGACTGGTTCTGGCCGGGGCCAACGTCCTGACTTTC.

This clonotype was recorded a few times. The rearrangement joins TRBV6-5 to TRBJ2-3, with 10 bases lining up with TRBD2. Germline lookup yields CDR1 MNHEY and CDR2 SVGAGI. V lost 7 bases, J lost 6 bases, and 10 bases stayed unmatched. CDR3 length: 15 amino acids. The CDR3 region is CASKPPAGGRDTQYF. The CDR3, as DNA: TGTGCCAGCAAACCCCCAGCGGGAGGGCGGGATACGCAGTATTTT.

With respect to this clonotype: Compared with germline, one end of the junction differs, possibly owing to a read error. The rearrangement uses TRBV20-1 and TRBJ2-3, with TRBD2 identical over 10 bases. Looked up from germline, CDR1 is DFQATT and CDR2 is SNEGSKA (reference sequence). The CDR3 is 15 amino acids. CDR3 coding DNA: TGCAGTGCTAGCCCGACTAGCGGGCACAAAGATACGCATTATTTT. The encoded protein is CSASPTSGHKDTHYF.

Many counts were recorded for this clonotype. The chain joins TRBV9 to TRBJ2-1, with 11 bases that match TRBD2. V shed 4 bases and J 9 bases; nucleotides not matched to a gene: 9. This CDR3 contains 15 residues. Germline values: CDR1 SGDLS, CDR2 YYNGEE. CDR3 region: CASSTLGLAGGEQFF. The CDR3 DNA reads TGTGCCAGCAGCACACTTGGACTAGCGGGCGGTGAGCAGTTCTTC.

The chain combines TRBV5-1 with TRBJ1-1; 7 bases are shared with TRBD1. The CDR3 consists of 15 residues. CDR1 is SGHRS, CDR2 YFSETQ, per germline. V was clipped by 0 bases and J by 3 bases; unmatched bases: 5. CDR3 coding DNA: TGCGCCAGCAGCTTGGTCACAGGGGTAGACACTGAAGCTTTCTTT. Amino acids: CASSLVTGVDTEAFF.

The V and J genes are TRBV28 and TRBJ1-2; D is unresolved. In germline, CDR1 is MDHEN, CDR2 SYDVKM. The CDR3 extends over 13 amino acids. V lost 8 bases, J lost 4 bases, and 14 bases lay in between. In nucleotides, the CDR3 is TGTGCCAGCTGCACGTGGGCAGTCTATGGCTACACCTTC. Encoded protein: CASCTWAVYGYTF.

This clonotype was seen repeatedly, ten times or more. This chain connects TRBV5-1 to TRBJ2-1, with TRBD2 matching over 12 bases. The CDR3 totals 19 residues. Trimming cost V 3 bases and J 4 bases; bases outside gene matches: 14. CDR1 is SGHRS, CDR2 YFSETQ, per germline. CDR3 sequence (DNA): TGCGCCAGCAGCTCTGGCCGGCTAGCGGGAGGGCCGGGGTACAATGAGCAGTTCTTC. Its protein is CASSSGRLAGGPGYNEQFF.

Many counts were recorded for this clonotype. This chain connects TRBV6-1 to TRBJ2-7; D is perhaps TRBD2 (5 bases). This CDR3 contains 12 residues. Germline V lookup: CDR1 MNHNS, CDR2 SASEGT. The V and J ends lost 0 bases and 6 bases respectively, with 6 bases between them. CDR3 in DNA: TGTGCCAGCAGTGAAGCGCGGGCCGAGCAGTACTTC. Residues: CASSEARAEQYF.

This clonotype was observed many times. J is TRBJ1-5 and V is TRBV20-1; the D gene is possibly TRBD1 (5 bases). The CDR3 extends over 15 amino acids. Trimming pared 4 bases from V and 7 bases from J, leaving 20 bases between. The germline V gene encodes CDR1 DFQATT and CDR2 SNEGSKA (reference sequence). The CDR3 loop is CSAKTGRGRGQPQHF. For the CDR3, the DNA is TGCAGTGCTAAGACGGGTAGGGGCCGCGGGCAGCCCCAGCATTTT.

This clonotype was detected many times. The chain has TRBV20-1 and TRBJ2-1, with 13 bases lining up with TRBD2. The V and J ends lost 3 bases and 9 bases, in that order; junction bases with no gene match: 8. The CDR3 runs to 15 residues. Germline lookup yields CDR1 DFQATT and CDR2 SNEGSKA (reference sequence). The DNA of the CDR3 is TGCAGTGCTAGTGCCACCCGGACTAGCGGGAGTGAGCAGTTCTTC. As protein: CSASATRTSGSEQFF.

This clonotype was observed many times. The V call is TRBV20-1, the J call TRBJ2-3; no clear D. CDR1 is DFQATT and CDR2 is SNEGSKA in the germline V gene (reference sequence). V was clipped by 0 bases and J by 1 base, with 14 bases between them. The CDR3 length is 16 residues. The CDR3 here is CSARDARNRGTDTQYF. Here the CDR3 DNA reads TGCAGTGCTAGAGATGCGCGAAATCGGGGCACAGATACGCAGTATTTT.

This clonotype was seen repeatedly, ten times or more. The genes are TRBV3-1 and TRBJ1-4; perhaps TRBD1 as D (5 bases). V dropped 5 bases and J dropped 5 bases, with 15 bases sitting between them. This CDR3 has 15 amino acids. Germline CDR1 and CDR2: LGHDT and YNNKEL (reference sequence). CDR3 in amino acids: CASSAGGASNEKLFF. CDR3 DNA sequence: TGTGCCAGCAGCGCCGGAGGGGCGTCCAATGAAAAACTGTTTTTT.

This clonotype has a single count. CDR3 protein: CASSPFTGNEKLFF. The CDR3 DNA reads as TGTGCCAGCAGTCCCTTTACGGGTAATGAAAAACTGTTTTTT. The J gene is TRBJ1-4, the V gene TRBV12-3 or TRBV12-4; D is ambiguous. Between the trimmed V and J ends, which lost 5 bases and 4 bases, there was a span of 11 bases. The CDR3 runs 14 residues.

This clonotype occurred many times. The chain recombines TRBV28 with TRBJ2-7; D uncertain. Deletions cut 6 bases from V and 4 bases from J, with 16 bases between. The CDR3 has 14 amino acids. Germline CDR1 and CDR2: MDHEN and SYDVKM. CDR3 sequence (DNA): TGTGCCAGCAGCCGACTGGCACCACGTTACGAGCAGTACTTC. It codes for CASSRLAPRYEQYF.

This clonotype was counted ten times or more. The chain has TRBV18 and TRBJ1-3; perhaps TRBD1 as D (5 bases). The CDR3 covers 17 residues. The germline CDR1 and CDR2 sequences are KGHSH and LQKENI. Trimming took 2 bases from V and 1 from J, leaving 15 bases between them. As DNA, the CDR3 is TGTGCCAGCTCACCAGATAAGGCCGGGGCATCTGGAAACACCATATATTTT. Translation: CASSPDKAGASGNTIYF.

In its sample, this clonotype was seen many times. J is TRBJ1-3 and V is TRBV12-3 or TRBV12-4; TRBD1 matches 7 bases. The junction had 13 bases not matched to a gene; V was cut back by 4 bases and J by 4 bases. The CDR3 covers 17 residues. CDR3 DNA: TGTGCCAGCAGTTCCCTGGTCGTGAGGGGGCAGGGAAACACCATATATTTT. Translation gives CASSSLVVRGQGNTIYF.

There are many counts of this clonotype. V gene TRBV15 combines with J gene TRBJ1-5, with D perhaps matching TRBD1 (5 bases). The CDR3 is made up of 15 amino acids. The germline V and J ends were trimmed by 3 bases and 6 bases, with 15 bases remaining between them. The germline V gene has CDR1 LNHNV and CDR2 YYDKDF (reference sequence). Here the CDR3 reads CATSRTGGVGQPQHF. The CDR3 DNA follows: TGTGCCACCAGCAGGACCGGGGGGGTAGGTCAGCCCCAGCATTTT.